The 20 T cell receptor beta chains below come from one sample, sequenced in a study of blood T cell repertoires in COVID-19 (dated by TCRdb to the early 2020s). Preparation of the library involved the immunoSEQ multiplex PCR assay. The immuneACCESS repertoire file appears here via TCRdb, limited to in-frame rearrangements. These files lack a portion of the clones; in checked studies, under half of the deficit traces to unresolved V genes, and the cause of the others is not known. For this sample the table gives roughly 190,000 clones, of which nearly 90% were detected only once. 5% to 7.5% of the sample belongs to the ten largest clones. Sequenced material: peripheral blood. These receptors were taken from a woman aged 35 to 49 who had recovered from COVID-19.

The V call is TRBV5-1, the J call TRBJ2-2; 8 bases are a match to TRBD2. The CDR3 length is 16 residues. The V and J ends lost 1 base and 3 bases, in that order; junction bases with no gene match: 5. Germline V gene sequence: CDR1 SGHRS, CDR2 YFSETQ. CDR3 nucleotides: TGCGCCAGCAGCTTGCCGGCGGGAGGCCACACCGGGGAGCTGTTTTTT. It encodes CASSLPAGGHTGELFF. Full variable domain (outside the CDR3, taken from reference TRBV5-1 and TRBJ2-2): KAGVTQTPRYLIKTRGQQVTLSCSPISGHRSVSWYQQTPGQGLQFLFEYFSETQRNKGNFPGRFSGRQFSNSRSEMNVSTLELGDSALYLCASSLPAGGHTGELFFGEGSRLTVL.

The CDR3 is CASTPLGQKSYEQYF. The CDR3 region has the DNA TGTGCCAGCACCCCTCTGGGGCAGAAGTCCTACGAGCAGTACTTC. The V gene is TRBV27, the J gene TRBJ2-7, with a tentative D call TRBD1 (5 bases). The CDR3 runs to 15 residues. V lost 7 bases and J 1 base, leaving 17 bases between the germline ends. CDR1 and CDR2 (germline): MNHEY, SMNVEV (reference sequence).

This clone appeared a single time. The J gene is TRBJ1-2, the V gene TRBV7-2; D is undetermined. Germline values: CDR1 SGHTA, CDR2 FQGNSA. CDR3 size: 14 residues. Trimming cost V 5 bases and J 5 bases, with 15 bases left between them. The CDR3 loop reads CASSPPQVSYGYTF. CDR3 in DNA: TGTGCCAGCAGCCCTCCCCAAGTGAGTTATGGCTACACCTTC.

The V gene is TRBV12-3 or TRBV12-4, the J gene TRBJ1-4; possibly TRBD1 for D (5 bases). The V end lost 8 bases, the J end lost 7 bases, and 11 bases lay between the germline ends. The CDR3 length is 12 residues. CDR3 amino acids: CASGQGSEKLFF. In DNA form, the CDR3 reads TGTGCCAGCGGGCAGGGTAGTGAAAAACTGTTTTTT.

The V gene is TRBV6-6, the J gene TRBJ2-7; D is perhaps TRBD2 (7 bases). In germline, CDR1 is MNHNY, CDR2 SVGAGI (reference sequence). V lost 6 bases to trimming and J lost 2 bases, with 23 bases between them. There are 17 residues in the CDR3. In DNA, the CDR3 is TGTGCCAGCAGCCGACTGCTCGGGGGGACAACAGCCTACGAGCAGTACTTC. Its translation: CASSRLLGGTTAYEQYF.

The rearrangement uses TRBV29-1 and TRBJ2-2; 10 positions match TRBD1. Germline assignment: CDR1 SQVTM and CDR2 ANQGSEA. The trim removed 7 bases at V and 5 bases at J, leaving 7 bases unmatched. The CDR3 is made up of 14 amino acids. Written as DNA, the CDR3 is TGCAGCGCAATGACAGGGGGCGGGACCGGGGAGCTGTTTTTT. Protein product: CSAMTGGGTGELFF.

The V gene is TRBV5-1, the J gene TRBJ2-7, with D possibly matching TRBD1 (6 bases). V lost 3 bases to trimming and J lost 1 base, with 11 bases between them. CDR1 SGHRS and CDR2 YFSETQ come from the germline V gene. CDR3 size: 14 residues. The CDR3, as DNA: TGCGCCAGCAGCTCCCGGGACAAGTCCTACGAGCAGTACTTC. Its translation: CASSSRDKSYEQYF.

The genes are TRBV30 and TRBJ1-2; possible D gene TRBD1, 5 bases. The CDR3 extends over 13 amino acids. Looked up from germline, CDR1 is GTSNPN and CDR2 is SVGIG (reference sequence). The CDR3: CAAGGDLNYGYTF. For the CDR3, the DNA is TGTGCGGCGGGCGGGGACCTTAACTATGGCTACACCTTC.

The rearrangement joins TRBV29-1 to TRBJ1-2; D is perhaps TRBD1 (5 bases). CDR1 and CDR2 (germline): SQVTM, ANQGSEA. CDR3 length: 15 amino acids. Trimming took 3 bases from V and 4 from J, leaving 18 bases between them. The CDR3 nucleotides are TGCAGCGTTGACGGTATAGCGGGGGGTCCCTATGGCTACACCTTC. Protein product: CSVDGIAGGPYGYTF.

The J gene is TRBJ1-2, the V gene TRBV7-9, with D perhaps matching TRBD1 (5 bases). The germline V gene encodes CDR1 SEHNR and CDR2 FQNEAQ (reference sequence). V was cut by 5 bases and J by 3 bases, with 19 bases left in between. The CDR3 runs to 16 residues. The CDR3 loop reads CASSPSEARVDYGYTF. The DNA for the CDR3 is TGTGCCAGCAGCCCCAGCGAGGCCAGGGTGGACTATGGCTACACCTTC.

The V and J genes are TRBV19 and TRBJ1-5; D may be TRBD1 (5 bases). Germline V gene sequence: CDR1 LNHDA, CDR2 SQIVND (reference sequence). The V end lost 6 bases, the J end lost 6 bases, and 15 bases lay between the germline ends. CDR3 length: 14 amino acids. Here the CDR3 DNA reads TGTGCCAGTAGGGGATTGGGGGGTGTTCAGCCCCAGCATTTT. Protein product: CASRGLGGVQPQHF.

This clone has just a few counts. The gene calls are TRBV9 and TRBJ2-2, with unresolved D. There are 15 residues in the CDR3. Germline-derived CDR1 and CDR2 are SGDLS and YYNGEE. Trimming took 0 bases from V and 1 from J, leaving 7 bases between them. The CDR3 protein is CASSVDPRNTGELFF. The CDR3 region has the DNA TGTGCCAGCAGCGTAGACCCGCGGAACACCGGGGAGCTGTTTTTT.

The chain employs TRBV6-6 and TRBJ2-5; D may be TRBD2 (7 bases). Germline lookup yields CDR1 MNHNY and CDR2 SVGAGI (reference sequence). Trimming stripped 11 bases from V and 5 bases from J, with 18 bases between. This CDR3 has 13 residues. CDR3 amino acids: CASGGGGGETQYF. CDR3 in DNA: TGTGCCTCGGGGGGCGGCGGCGGGGAGACCCAGTACTTC.

The V gene is TRBV10-3, the J gene TRBJ1-6, with a tentative D call TRBD1 (5 bases). V lost 1 base and J 5 bases, leaving 6 bases between the germline ends. The germline CDR1 and CDR2 sequences are ENHRY and SYGVKD. This CDR3 contains 14 residues. The CDR3 DNA sequence: TGTGCCATCAGTGAGTGGGGGGATAATTCACCCCTCCACTTT. Translated: CAISEWGDNSPLHF.

The chain couples TRBV10-3 to TRBJ2-7; D is ambiguous. The germline V and J ends were trimmed by 6 bases and 0 bases, with 6 bases remaining between them. The CDR3 has 12 amino acids. Germline loops: CDR1 ENHRY, CDR2 SYGVKD. CDR3 loop: CAIRNSSYEQYF. As DNA, the CDR3 is TGTGCCATCAGGAACAGCTCCTACGAGCAGTACTTC.

As DNA, the CDR3 is TGCAGTGCTGGTGGGCGGGAGAAAAACATTCAGTACTTC. Its protein is CSAGGREKNIQYF. This rearrangement joins TRBV20-1 to TRBJ2-4; 7 bases line up with TRBD2. The CDR3 extends over 13 amino acids. Unmatched junction bases numbered 5, after V lost 5 bases and J lost 4 bases. Germline V gives CDR1 DFQATT, CDR2 SNEGSKA (reference sequence).

The CDR3 region has the DNA TGTGCCAGCAGCTTCTTTTACGGGGTGAACACCGGGGAGCTGTTTTTT. Its protein product is CASSFFYGVNTGELFF. The rearrangement uses TRBV13 and TRBJ2-2; TRBD2 is a possible D gene (5 bases). With 3 bases removed from V and 1 base from J, the gap between germline ends came to 12 bases. This CDR3 comprises 16 residues. Germline V gene sequence: CDR1 PRHDT, CDR2 FYEKMQ (reference sequence).

The V call is TRBV3-1 (or the pseudogene TRBV3-2), the J call TRBJ2-7; tentative D call: TRBD2 (5 bases). V was clipped by 4 bases and J by 3 bases, with 13 bases between them. This CDR3 contains 14 residues. The germline gives CDR1 LGHDT, CDR2 YNNKEL (reference sequence). The CDR3 DNA reads as TGTGCCAGCAGCCCTATCACTAGGCTCTACGAGCAGTACTTC. Protein product: CASSPITRLYEQYF.

This sequence joins TRBV5-6 and TRBJ1-6; no definite D call. Trimming left V 1 base short and J 9 bases short, with 17 bases between. CDR1 and CDR2 from the germline V gene are SGHDT and YYEEEE. The CDR3 covers 16 residues. The CDR3 loop is CASSLWQVHLSSPLHF. CDR3 bases: TGTGCCAGCAGCTTGTGGCAAGTCCATTTATCTTCACCCCTCCACTTT.

The chain uses TRBV28 and TRBJ2-7; D is unresolved. The V gene lost 3 bases and the J gene lost 1 base, with 4 bases spanning the gap. The CDR3 has 12 residues. CDR1 MDHEN and CDR2 SYDVKM come from the germline V gene. The CDR3 region has the DNA TGTGCCAGCAGTTTTATGTCCTACGAGCAGTACTTC. As protein: CASSFMSYEQYF.